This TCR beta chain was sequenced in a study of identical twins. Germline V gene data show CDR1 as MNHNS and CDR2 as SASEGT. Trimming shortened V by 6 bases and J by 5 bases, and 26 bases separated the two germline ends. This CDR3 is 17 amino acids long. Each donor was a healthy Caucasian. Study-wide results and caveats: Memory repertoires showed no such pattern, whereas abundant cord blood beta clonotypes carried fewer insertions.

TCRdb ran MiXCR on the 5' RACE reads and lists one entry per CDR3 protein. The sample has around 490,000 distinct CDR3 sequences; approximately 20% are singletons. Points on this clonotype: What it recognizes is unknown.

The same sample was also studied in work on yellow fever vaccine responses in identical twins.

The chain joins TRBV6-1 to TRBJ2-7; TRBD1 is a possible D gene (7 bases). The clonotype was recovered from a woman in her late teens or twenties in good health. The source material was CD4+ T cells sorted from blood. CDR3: CASRRGGSQGIGHEQYF. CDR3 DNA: TGTGCCAGCAGGCGGGGTGGGTCACAGGGGATCGGCCACGAGCAGTACTTC.